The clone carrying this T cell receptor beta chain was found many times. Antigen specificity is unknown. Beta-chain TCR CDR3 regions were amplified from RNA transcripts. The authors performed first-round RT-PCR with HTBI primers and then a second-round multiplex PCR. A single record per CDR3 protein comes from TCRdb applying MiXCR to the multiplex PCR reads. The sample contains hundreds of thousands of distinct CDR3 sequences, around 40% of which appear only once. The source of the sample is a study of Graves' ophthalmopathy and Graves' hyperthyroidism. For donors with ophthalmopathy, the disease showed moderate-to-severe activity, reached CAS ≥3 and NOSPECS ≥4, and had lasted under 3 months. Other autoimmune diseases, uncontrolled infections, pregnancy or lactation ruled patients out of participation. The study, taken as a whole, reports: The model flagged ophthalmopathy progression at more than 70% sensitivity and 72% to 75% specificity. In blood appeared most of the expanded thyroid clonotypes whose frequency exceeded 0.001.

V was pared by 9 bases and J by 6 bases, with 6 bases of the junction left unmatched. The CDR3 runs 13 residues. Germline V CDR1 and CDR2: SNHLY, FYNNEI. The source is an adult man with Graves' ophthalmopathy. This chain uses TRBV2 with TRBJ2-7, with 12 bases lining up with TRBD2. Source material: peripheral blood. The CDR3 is CASTLAGGLEQYF. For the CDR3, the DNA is TGTGCCAGTACGCTAGCGGGAGGGCTCGAGCAGTACTTC.